This T cell receptor (beta chain) was identified in a study of blood T cells in healthy people across ages. Drawing of peripheral blood yielded about 10 milliliters from each donor. A minimum of 5.5 micrograms of total RNA was extracted per sample. Primed by a sample-barcoded 5' primer and a J-beta primer mix, a second PCR proceeded for about 6 to 11 cycles. A template-switch adaptor containing 12 random nucleotides labeled each cDNA molecule. TCRdb processed the 5' RACE reads anew with MiXCR; each CDR3 protein has one entry. The table lists about 1.8 million distinct CDR3 sequences, less than 50% of them singletons, with around 2.1% in the top ten. V lost 5 bases and J lost 5; bases outside the gene matches: 9. This CDR3 contains 14 residues. The germline CDR1 and CDR2 sequences are DFQATT and SNEGSKA (reference sequence).

V usage is TRBV20-1 and J usage is TRBJ2-3; TRBD1 agrees at 8 bases. Material: blood. The TCR comes from a woman aged 35 to 49 in good health. CDR3 loop: CSAGSGGAGDTQYF. In nucleotides, the CDR3 is TGCAGTGCTGGGTCAGGGGGCGCAGGAGATACGCAGTATTTT.